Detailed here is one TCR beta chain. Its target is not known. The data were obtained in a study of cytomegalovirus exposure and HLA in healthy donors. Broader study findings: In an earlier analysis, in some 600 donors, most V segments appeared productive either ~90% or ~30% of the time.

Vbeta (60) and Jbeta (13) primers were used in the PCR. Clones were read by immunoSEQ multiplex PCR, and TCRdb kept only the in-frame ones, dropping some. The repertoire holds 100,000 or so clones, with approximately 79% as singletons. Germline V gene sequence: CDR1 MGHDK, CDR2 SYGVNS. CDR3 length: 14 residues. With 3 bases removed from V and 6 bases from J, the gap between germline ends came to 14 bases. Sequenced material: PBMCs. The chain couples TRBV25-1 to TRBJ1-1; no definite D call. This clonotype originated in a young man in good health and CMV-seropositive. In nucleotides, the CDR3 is TGTGCCAGCAGTGATGCAGTGGGAGCTGCTGAAGCTTTCTTT. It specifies CASSDAVGAAEAFF.